This TCR beta chain was sequenced for a study of cytomegalovirus exposure and HLA in healthy donors. Vbeta (60) and Jbeta (13) primers were used in the PCR. Produced via immunoSEQ multiplex PCR; TCRdb's table is partial and in-frame only. Of some 250,000 clones listed, roughly 82% are singletons. Germline V gene data show CDR1 as ENHRY and CDR2 as SYGVKD. The CDR3 loop spans 17 amino acids. Deletions cut 2 bases from V and 3 bases from J, with 20 bases between. In this sample, this clone turned up a few times. The TCR sequence derives from a middle-aged woman in good health and CMV-seropositive. The chain recombines TRBV10-3 with TRBJ2-7, with D perhaps TRBD2 (7 bases). The sample was PBMCs. CDR3 in amino acids: CAISERGGVRALYEQYF. In DNA, the CDR3 is TGTGCCATCAGTGAGAGGGGGGGGGTCAGAGCCCTCTACGAGCAGTACTTC.